This T cell receptor (beta chain) is drawn from a study of glioma-infiltrating T cells listed by TCRdb under 2016. For the study in its entirety: The low-grade gliomas were WHO grade II oligodendrogliomas or astrocytomas, while the glioblastomas were WHO grade IV tumors sampled at initial diagnosis rather than at recurrent diagnosis. TCR alpha- and beta-chain repertoires were sequenced from glioma tissue, non-neoplastic brain tissue and matched peripheral blood mononuclear cells. To measure how far tissue and blood T-cell populations diverged, each tissue-infiltrating repertoire was compared against the peripheral blood repertoire of the same patient. Blood libraries targeted about 4.5- to 11-fold sequencing coverage of some 1 million peripheral T cells. Dexamethasone was administered to glioma patients for six or fewer days before surgery. Three low-grade glioma patients, under ten primary glioblastoma patients and three non-glioma patients contributing non-neoplastic brain tissue were included in the paired cohort. Findings and caveats that apply to the study as a whole: Patients with low tissue-blood divergence were marked by a signature set of shared blood CDR3 motifs, and that set was depleted in highly divergent patients. Group comparisons were based on small numbers of patients: three non-neoplastic, three low-grade glioma and seven to nine glioblastoma patients. Tissue and blood shared very few CDR3 sequences, a result attributed to high CDR3 diversity and limited sampling. VJ-independent divergence between tissue and blood was found to be below expectation in non-neoplastic patients but above expectation in all gliomas, particularly low-grade gliomas.

The CDR3, from cysteine to phenylalanine, totals 12 residues. This entry keeps only the CDR3 DNA: 36 bases, framed from base 1. CDR1 MNHNY and CDR2 SVGAGI are derived from the germline V gene (reference sequence). V trim: 9 bases; J trim: 5 bases; unmatched bases: 5. Immediately after resection, surgical brain or tumor specimens were cryofrozen in liquid nitrogen, with peripheral blood cells collected concurrently. The iRepertoire nested amplicon-rescue multiplex PCR (arm-PCR) platform was used to amplify TCR alpha and beta CDR3 regions from RNA. The input for one-step reverse transcription and amplification was roughly 85-400 ng of tissue mRNA or PBMC total RNA. Following bead purification, Illumina adapters were added through a secondary multiplex PCR, and the libraries were then gel-purified between 200 and 400 bp. Libraries carried internal 6-nucleotide barcodes used for demultiplexing. Libraries were sequenced on an Illumina MiSeq with 2x220 or 2x250 nucleotide paired-end reads. Per the authors' processing: Paired reads were merged with FLASH 1.2.11 and aligned to the GRCh37 human genome with BWA-MEM before extracting TRA and TRB reads. An IMGT-derived reference of cassette sequences and CDR3 motifs, with pseudogenes included, was used for V and J assignment. Reads were translated in three frames, and productive CDR3s were defined by a C…FGXG motif without stop codons. A clonotype was defined as a unique combination of a V-J cassette pair and a CDR3 amino acid sequence. Reads were filtered by Hamming distance, with the threshold set by the sequence error rate of each sample in mapped regions. TCRdb reworked the public reads: Q25 trimming with fastp, MiXCR clone assembly, productive beta chains retained. Each record represents a unique CDR3 protein, reported with the most common genes and DNA among its rows. TCRdb, not the original authors, processed these V and J calls. This sample is represented by about 410,000 distinct CDR3 sequences; roughly two fifths of them were singletons. The ten largest account for 12% of the sample.

About this clonotype itself: It has no known antigen specificity. No much larger clonotype is one base removed from it; base qualities were not supplied.

The sample taken for sequencing was glioma tissue, nonneoplastic brain tissue, or PBMCs (not recorded which). The receptor was derived from a human donor with low-grade glioma or glioblastoma, undergoing nonglioma brain surgery, or in good health (not recorded which). The chain employs TRBV6-6 and TRBJ2-3; TRBD1 fits 7 bases in the junction. The DNA sequence is TGTGCCAGAAGGACAGGTATAGATACGCAGTATTTT. The encoded protein is CARRTGIDTQYF.